This T cell receptor (beta chain) originates from a study of T cell responses to AZD1222 COVID-19 vaccine. Details on this clone: Its specificity is unknown.

Broader study findings: Regions 160-218 and 743-854 held dominance among vaccine-associated CD4 TCRs, which spanned spike. Spike-specific TCR breadth and depth both grew after two AZD1222 doses. Clonal diversity was possibly underestimated, and the donors were mostly white British, with more females. Targeting of unmutated variant regions was reportedly seen in nearly half of spike-specific TCRs.

The CDR3 loop spans 15 amino acids. Trimming shortened V by 2 bases and J by 2 bases, and 10 bases separated the two germline ends. From germline, CDR1 is SEHNR and CDR2 FQNEAQ (reference sequence). The protocol was immunoSEQ multiplex PCR, while the TCRdb copy is restricted to in-frame clones and leaves out a portion. The sample shows 150,000 to 200,000 clones, around 90% of them seen only once. The origin of this receptor is an adult in good health. The V and J genes are TRBV7-9 and TRBJ1-3; D gene uncertain. Source: peripheral blood, taken on day 0 of AZD1222 vaccination. The CDR3 protein is CASSLQTPPGNTIYF. The CDR3 nucleotides are TGTGCCAGCAGCTTACAGACCCCACCTGGAAACACCATATATTTT.